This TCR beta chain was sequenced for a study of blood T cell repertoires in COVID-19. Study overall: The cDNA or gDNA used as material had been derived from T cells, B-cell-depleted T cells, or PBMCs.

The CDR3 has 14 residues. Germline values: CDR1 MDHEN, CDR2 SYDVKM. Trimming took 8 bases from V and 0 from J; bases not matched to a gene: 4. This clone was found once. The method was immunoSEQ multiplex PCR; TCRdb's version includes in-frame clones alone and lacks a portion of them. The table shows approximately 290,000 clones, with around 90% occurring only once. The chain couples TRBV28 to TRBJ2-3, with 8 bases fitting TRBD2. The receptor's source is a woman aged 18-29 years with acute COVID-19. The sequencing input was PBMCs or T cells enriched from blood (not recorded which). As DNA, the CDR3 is TGTGCCAGCGTTCGGGGGGGGAGCACAGATACGCAGTATTTT. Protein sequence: CASVRGGSTDTQYF.